The 13 T cell receptor beta chains in this list originate from one sample, sequenced in a study of CD8 T cells in Susac syndrome. Random-hexamer reverse transcription was applied to about 0.45 to 1 ug RNA. TCRdb used MiXCR to reprocess the immunoSEQ multiplex PCR reads, holding one entry per CDR3 protein. The sample lists approximately 140,000 distinct CDR3 sequences, 85% to 95% occurring once. The sequencing sample was made of CD4+ T cells from PBMCs. The source is a human donor with multiple sclerosis.

The chain combines TRBV30 with TRBJ2-7; unclear D gene. This CDR3 region has 12 residues. Germline loops: CDR1 GTSNPN, CDR2 SVGIG (reference sequence). Between the trimmed V and J ends, which lost 5 bases and 6 bases, there was a span of 14 bases. Here the CDR3 reads CAWAVEKREQYF. The CDR3 DNA follows: TGTGCCTGGGCGGTGGAAAAGCGCGAGCAGTACTTC. Combining the CDR3 with reference TRBV30 and TRBJ2-7 gives the whole variable domain SQTIHQWPATLVQPVGSPLSLECTVEGTSNPNLYWYRQAAGRGLQLLFYSVGIGQISSEVPQNLSASRPQDRQFILSSKKLLLSDSGFYLCAWAVEKREQYFGPGTRLTVT.

V and J are TRBV6-2 or TRBV6-3 and TRBJ1-5, with unresolved D. The CDR3 runs to 17 residues. Trimming removed 0 bases at V and 7 bases at J, with 19 bases between. The germline V gene encodes CDR1 MNHEY and CDR2 SVGEGT. As DNA, the CDR3 is TGTGCCAGCAGTTACTCGATATTAGGGAGACTAAAGCAGCCCCAGCATTTT. Translation gives CASSYSILGRLKQPQHF.

The V call is TRBV20-1, the J call TRBJ2-5, with D perhaps TRBD2 (6 bases). Trimming left V 2 bases short and J 3 bases short, with 16 bases between. The CDR3 is 15 residues long. The germline V gene has CDR1 DFQATT and CDR2 SNEGSKA (reference sequence). The CDR3 is CSARSAGSRKETQYF. The DNA for the CDR3 is TGCAGTGCTAGAAGCGCGGGGTCAAGGAAAGAGACCCAGTACTTC.

The chain is built from TRBV6-1 and TRBJ2-4, with 7 bases identical to TRBD2. The CDR3 contains 16 residues. Germline-derived CDR1 and CDR2 are MNHNS and SASEGT. The J segment lost 0 bases and the V segment lost 6 bases, leaving 8 bases of the junction unmatched. The DNA of the CDR3 is TGTGCCAGCAGCCACCGACTAGCAATAGCCAAAAACATTCAGTACTTC. It encodes CASSHRLAIAKNIQYF.

The rearrangement uses TRBV7-9 and TRBJ1-5; no definite D call. Germline V CDR1 and CDR2: SEHNR, FQNEAQ (reference sequence). This CDR3 is 13 amino acids long. The V and J ends lost 3 bases and 5 bases respectively, with 8 bases between them. CDR3 DNA: TGTGCCAGCAGCTTGGGCGAGTATCAGCCCCAGCATTTT. Its protein product is CASSLGEYQPQHF.

V usage is TRBV27 and J usage is TRBJ2-5, with TRBD2 matching 13 bases. This CDR3 has 15 amino acids. V was pared by 8 bases and J by 3 bases, with 6 bases of the junction left unmatched. Germline CDR1 reads MNHEY; CDR2 reads SMNVEV (reference sequence). The CDR3 DNA is TGTGCCAGCGGGGGACTAGCGGGGACCGAAGAGACCCAGTACTTC. Translation gives CASGGLAGTEETQYF.

The chain employs TRBV5-1 and TRBJ1-1; D is ambiguous. The germline gives CDR1 SGHRS, CDR2 YFSETQ. The CDR3 runs 12 residues. Trimming removed 2 bases at V and 5 bases at J, with 7 bases between. The CDR3 protein is CASSFGGTEAFF. The CDR3 region has the DNA TGCGCCAGCAGCTTCGGCGGGACTGAAGCTTTCTTT.

This clonotype appeared a few times. V is TRBV9 and J is TRBJ2-7; TRBD1 might be the D (5 bases). CDR1 and CDR2 from the germline V gene are SGDLS and YYNGEE. V shed 0 bases and J shed 5 bases, with 15 bases lying between them. The CDR3 runs 15 residues. In DNA, the CDR3 is TGTGCCAGCAGCGTAGGTTTGGGCAGGGAAAACGAGCAGTACTTC. Translating it yields CASSVGLGRENEQYF. Supplemented by reference TRBV9 and TRBJ2-7, the full variable domain reads DSGVTQTPKHLITATGQRVTLRCSPRSGDLSVYWYQQSLDQGLQFLIQYYNGEERAKGNILERFSAQQFPDLHSELNLSSLELGDSALYFCASSVGLGRENEQYFGPGTRLTVT.

The rearrangement uses TRBV5-4 and TRBJ2-7; 11 nucleotides agree with TRBD2. After removal of 1 base from V and 3 bases from J, the junction contained 3 bases not matched to a gene. The CDR3 covers 15 residues. CDR1 SGHNT and CDR2 YYREEE come from the germline V gene (reference sequence). The CDR3 bases are TGTGCCAGCAGCTTGACTAGCGGGGGAATCTACGAGCAGTACTTC. This encodes CASSLTSGGIYEQYF.

This sequence joins TRBV12-3 or TRBV12-4 and TRBJ1-5; a possible D gene is TRBD1 (6 bases). The CDR3 has 15 residues. Trimming took 3 bases from V and 3 from J, leaving 12 bases between them. The DNA for the CDR3 is TGTGCCAGCAGTTTCTCGGGGGGGCTCAATCAGCCCCAGCATTTT. Translating it yields CASSFSGGLNQPQHF.

V and J are TRBV6-2 or TRBV6-3 and TRBJ2-2, with TRBD1 matching 10 bases. The ends lost 2 bases at V and 3 bases at J; junction bases unmatched: 9. Germline V gene lookup returns CDR1 MNHEY and CDR2 SVGEGT. This CDR3 region has 18 residues. The CDR3 DNA follows: TGTGCCAGCAGTTACCTCTCCGGGACAGGGGTCGACACCGGGGAGCTGTTTTTT. This codes for CASSYLSGTGVDTGELFF.

J is TRBJ1-1 and V is TRBV25-1; D may be TRBD1 (6 bases). Deletions cut 5 bases from V and 8 bases from J, with 9 bases between. The germline V gene has CDR1 MGHDK and CDR2 SYGVNS. This CDR3 spans 11 amino acids. CDR3: CASSLTGEAFF. Here the CDR3 DNA reads TGTGCCAGCAGTTTGACAGGAGAAGCTTTCTTT.

The chain couples TRBV25-1 to TRBJ2-5; 9 positions match TRBD1. The CDR3 sequence is 13 residues long. Per germline, CDR1 MGHDK and CDR2 SYGVNS. Trimming removed 6 bases from V and 3 bases from J; junction bases left unmatched: 2. In nucleotides, the CDR3 is TGTGCCAGCAGGAGGACAGGGGAAGAGACCCAGTACTTC. This sequence encodes CASRRTGEETQYF.